This is a list of T cell receptor beta chains from one sample in a study of OX40 agonist ivuxolimab in advanced cancers. Sequencing was performed with immunoSEQ multiplex PCR; in TCRdb, only in-frame clones are kept and a portion is missing. The top ten hold 1.1% of the sample, which has tens of thousands of clones, approximately 90% seen once. The sample was CD4+ or CD8+ T cells sorted from blood, taken in a trial of the OX40 agonist ivuxolimab. Receptors were obtained from an adult with an advanced solid tumor such as melanoma, head and neck, liver or kidney cancer. Both conserved end residues are part of each CDR3. D genes are given only for firm matches. Clone size is stated in some rows and not others, as once, few, many or a class when expanded.

CDR3aa	CDR3nt	d_gene	j_gene	abundance	v_gene
CASSQEGIRINTEAFF	TGTGCCAGCAGCCAAGAAGGTATACGGATAAACACTGAAGCTTTCTTT	NA	TRBJ1-1	NA	TRBV4-2
CASSWDNTMNTEAFF	TGCGCCAGCAGCTGGGATAACACCATGAACACTGAAGCTTTCTTT	NA	TRBJ1-1	NA	TRBV5-1
CASSPPAIDEQFF	TGTGCCAGCTCACCACCTGCGATCGATGAGCAGTTCTTC	NA	TRBJ2-1	NA	TRBV18
CASSEALLAGVPYNEQFF	TGTGCCAGCAGTGAAGCGCTGTTAGCGGGGGTTCCCTACAATGAGCAGTTCTTC	TRBD2	TRBJ2-1	NA	TRBV2
CASSPEGSSLVGQPQHF	TGTGCCAGCTCACCCGAGGGGTCCTCATTAGTTGGTCAGCCCCAGCATTTT	NA	TRBJ1-5	NA	TRBV18
CACLGTGTNSQAYGYTF	TGTGCCTGTTTGGGGACAGGCACGAACTCACAGGCCTATGGCTACACCTTC	TRBD1	TRBJ1-2	NA	TRBV30
CASRVGQGGYGYTF	TGCGCCAGCAGGGTGGGCCAGGGAGGCTATGGCTACACCTTC	NA	TRBJ1-2	NA	TRBV10-2
CASSEMGGYEQYF	TGCGCCAGCAGTGAAATGGGTGGTTACGAGCAGTACTTC	NA	TRBJ2-7	NA	TRBV10-1
CASSWQQANYGYTF	TGTGCCAGCAGTTGGCAACAGGCGAACTATGGCTACACCTTC	NA	TRBJ1-2	NA	TRBV27
CASSLTGIHYGYTF	TGTGCCAGCAGCTTGACAGGGATACATTATGGCTACACCTTC	TRBD1	TRBJ1-2	NA	TRBV7-9
CASSLTRQGRNEQYF	TGTGCCAGCAGCTTAACCCGGCAGGGGAGGAACGAGCAGTACTTC	NA	TRBJ2-7	NA	TRBV7-9
CASSESGAGTGELFF	TGTGCCAGCAGTGAAAGTGGGGCAGGGACCGGGGAGCTGTTTTTT	NA	TRBJ2-2	NA	TRBV2
CAWGRNTGELFF	TGTGCCTGGGGACGAAACACCGGGGAGCTGTTTTTT	NA	TRBJ2-2	few	TRBV30
CASSDLAGTYNEQFF	TGTGCCAGCAGCGACTTAGCGGGGACCTACAATGAGCAGTTCTTC	TRBD2	TRBJ2-1	few	TRBV11-2
CASSPERTGDEQYF	TGTGCCAGCAGCCCGGAGAGGACAGGGGACGAGCAGTACTTC	TRBD1	TRBJ2-7	NA	TRBV4-2
CASSLVDFTDTQYF	TGTGCCAGCAGCTTGGTGGACTTCACAGATACGCAGTATTTT	NA	TRBJ2-3	NA	TRBV7-9
CAWSVKMRAPLHF	TGTGCCTGGAGTGTTAAGATGAGGGCACCCCTCCACTTT	NA	TRBJ1-6	few	TRBV30